This TCR beta chain stems from a study of T-cell memory formation after mild COVID-19. Turning to the study itself: TCR clustering was largely donor specific.

MiXCR was run by TCRdb on the 5' RACE reads, yielding one entry per CDR3 protein. The top ten clones hold about a third of a sample with tens of thousands of distinct CDR3 sequences, roughly 17% of them seen once. CDR1 is LNHNV, CDR2 YYDKDF, per germline (reference sequence). The junction had 8 bases not matched to a gene; V was cut back by 3 bases and J by 4 bases. The CDR3 is made up of 17 amino acids. Sequenced material: PBMCs or a T cell subset sorted from them (not recorded which). The chain recombines TRBV15 with TRBJ2-1; 11 bases align to TRBD2. This clonotype was obtained from an adult woman who had mild COVID-19 (a few samples of this study predate the infection). Cell type and time point are not known. CDR3 region: CATSRVLAGGKYNEQFF. CDR3 coding DNA: TGTGCCACCAGCAGGGTCCTAGCGGGGGGAAAGTACAATGAGCAGTTCTTC.